This T cell receptor beta chain was found in a study of OX40 agonist ivuxolimab in advanced cancers. Context from the whole study: The costimulatory receptor OX40 (CD134) was targeted by ivuxolimab, a fully human IgG2 agonistic monoclonal antibody. Intravenous ivuxolimab was administered to patients every 2 weeks at six dose levels: 0.01, 0.1, 0.3, 1.5, 3 and 10 mg/kg. Among the approximately 54 dose-escalation patients, around 19 had hepatocellular carcinoma, some 15 melanoma, 9 renal cell carcinoma and 9 head and neck cancer. A male proportion of approximately 83% and a mean age of 60 years, ranging from about 20 to 79, were recorded for the dose-escalation cohort. Patients were allowed to have had prior anti-PD-1, anti-PD-L1 or anti-CTLA-4 therapy, and approximately 40% of the dose-escalation patients had been treated with checkpoint inhibitors. Partial responses were achieved by three dose-escalation patients, of whom one had hepatocellular carcinoma and two had cutaneous melanoma. The point of sequencing TCRbeta in the periphery was to test whether ivuxolimab changed TCR sequence diversity and drove clonal T-cell expansion. The paper describes the monotherapy dose-escalation part (N ≈ 50 patients) of the phase I trial of ivuxolimab. What the study reported, not specific to this receptor: In partial responders in the 0.1-3.0 mg/kg groups, normalized peripheral clonal expansion was found to be among the lowest, especially among CD8+ T cells. Low levels of normalized T-cell clonal expansion were also shown by some nonresponding patients. Clonal expansion of both CD4+ and CD8+ blood T cells was observed from baseline to week 6 at doses 0.1 to 3.0 mg/kg. Antigen specificity was not determined for the clonally expanded peripheral T cells. On average, CD8+ T cells showed more expanded clones than CD4+ T cells after ivuxolimab.

From cysteine to phenylalanine, the CDR3 is 15 amino acids long. Only the CDR3 DNA is retained, 45 bases long and in frame from the first base. In the germline V gene, CDR1 corresponds to MDHEN and CDR2 to SYDVKM. Trimming leaves V shorter by 4 bases and J shorter by 4 bases, with the junction holding 8 bases beyond the gene matches. Regarding this clone: No cognate antigen has been identified for it. No base-level quality is on record; no much larger clone is a single base apart.

To sequence the TCRbeta CDR3 region, genomic DNA was isolated from the sorted cells. The immunoSEQ Assay was used for sequencing of TCRbeta CDR3 regions. The clones in this table, taken by TCRdb from immuneACCESS, are in-frame only. Not every clone is retained; where verified, under half of the shortfall comes from an unresolved V gene, and the cause of the rest is unknown. The sample data list approximately 80,000 clones, and 91% of these were observed just once. Of the sample, more than 7% falls within the top ten clones. Patients with a history of autoimmune disease or receiving systemic immunosuppression were excluded from the trial. Peripheral blood for TCR sequencing was collected from all dose cohorts at baseline, on cycle 4 day 1, and on cycle 7 day 1. The samples were taken from a phase I, first-in-human, multicenter, open-label dose-escalation trial of ivuxolimab. Adults with locally advanced or metastatic melanoma, renal cell carcinoma, hepatocellular carcinoma or head and neck squamous cell carcinoma were enrolled in the trial. Before TCR sequencing, CD4+ T cells and CD8+ T cells were sorted from peripheral blood as separate populations.

The chain joins TRBV28 to TRBJ1-2; 8 middle bases align to TRBD1. This sample comprised CD4+ or CD8+ T cells sorted from blood, obtained in a trial of the OX40 agonist ivuxolimab. This receptor was obtained from an adult with an advanced solid tumor such as melanoma, head and neck, liver or kidney cancer. The base sequence is TGTGCCAGCAGTTCCCCCACCGGGACAGGCTATGGCTACACCTTC. The translation is CASSSPTGTGYGYTF.